Sequencing of this TCR beta chain was carried out in a study of blood T cell repertoires in COVID-19. Study in general: Some COVID-19 samples were acute and others convalescent; all came from the United States, Italy and Spain.

The V and J ends lost 4 bases and 6 bases respectively, with 10 bases between them. Germline lookup yields CDR1 LNHNV and CDR2 YYDKDF (reference sequence). The CDR3 is 13 residues long. In the study's own analysis: Scientists estimated how many nucleated cells there were by amplifying reference gene primers. This table comes from immunoSEQ multiplex PCR, and its TCRdb copy is limited to in-frame clones, with some not included. V and J calls and clone size are as listed in that table; D and trimming were resolved from the DNA. The sample lists over 85,000 clones, roughly four fifths seen once, with about 17% in the top ten.

This chain links TRBV15 with TRBJ2-1; weak D call: TRBD1 (6 bases). This TCR was recovered from a woman aged 55 to 70 with acute or convalescent COVID-19. Sequenced material: peripheral blood. The CDR3 region is CATSTDRINEQFF. CDR3 coding DNA: TGTGCCACCAGCACGGACAGAATCAATGAGCAGTTCTTC.